The rows below give T cell receptor beta chains drawn from one sample of a study of blood T cell repertoires in COVID-19. Assay: immunoSEQ multiplex PCR; the TCRdb copy retains only in-frame clones and omits some. The table shows approximately 300,000 clones, with 70% to 90% occurring only once. The sequenced material came from peripheral blood. These receptors originate from a woman in her forties or fifties with active or convalescent COVID-19. Each CDR3 is given with its conserved first and last residue. D genes are given only for firm matches. The size of a clone is reported for some rows only, either as once, few or many, or as a class for expanded clones.

D gene,V gene,clone size,J gene,CDR3 DNA,CDR3 protein
TRBD2,TRBV11-2,once,TRBJ2-1,TGTGCCAGCAGCGAACGCCCTAGCGGTAGGTCCTACAATGAGCAGTTCTTC,CASSERPSGRSYNEQFF
TRBD1,TRBV30,NA,TRBJ1-2,TGTGCGTGGAGTGTCTCAGGGGGCTATGGCTACACCTTC,CAWSVSGGYGYTF
NA,TRBV19,NA,TRBJ1-5,TGTGCCAGTAGTATAGAGAGGAATAGCAATCAGCCCCAGCATTTT,CASSIERNSNQPQHF
NA,TRBV28,NA,TRBJ1-5,TGTGCCAGCAGTCGGCCGGACACATATAGCAATCAGCCCCAGCATTTT,CASSRPDTYSNQPQHF
NA,TRBV5-1,NA,TRBJ1-1,TGCGCCAGCAGCTTGGGAGGGAACACTGAAGCTTTCTTT,CASSLGGNTEAFF
TRBD1,TRBV11-2,NA,TRBJ2-1,TGTGCCAGTAACGACAGGGGGCCCACTTTCCACAATGAGCAGTTCTTC,CASNDRGPTFHNEQFF
NA,TRBV27,NA,TRBJ1-2,TGTGCCAGCAGTCCCCGATCCGGGGGCTACACCTTC,CASSPRSGGYTF
NA,TRBV11-2,NA,TRBJ1-1,TGTGCCAGCAGCTTAATTAGGGGATTGAACACTGAAGCTTTCTTT,CASSLIRGLNTEAFF
NA,TRBV7-9,few,TRBJ2-7,TGTGCCAGCAGCTTAGATTATACCTACGAGCAGTACTTC,CASSLDYTYEQYF
TRBD1,TRBV6-2/TRBV6-3,NA,TRBJ1-5,TGTGCCAGCAGTCCCGGGACAGGGGTGGGACAGCCCCAGCATTTT,CASSPGTGVGQPQHF
TRBD2,TRBV4-2,NA,TRBJ2-1,TGTGCCAGCAGCCAAGGACTAGCGGATTTCTACAATGAGCAGTTCTTC,CASSQGLADFYNEQFF
TRBD1,TRBV5-1,NA,TRBJ1-5,TGCGCCAGCAGCCGGACAGGGAATCAGCCCCAGCATTTT,CASSRTGNQPQHF
TRBD2,TRBV9,NA,TRBJ2-1,TGTGCCAGCAGCTTTTCGACTAGCGGGAAAAGGTGGGCCTACAATGAGCAGTTCTTC,CASSFSTSGKRWAYNEQFF
NA,TRBV30,few,TRBJ1-2,TGTGCCTCACATGGTCAAGCAGGGGATGGCTACACCTTC,CASHGQAGDGYTF
TRBD1,TRBV9,NA,TRBJ1-2,TGTGCCAGCAGCGTGCAGGGGGCCCCTAACTATGGCTACACCTTC,CASSVQGAPNYGYTF
NA,TRBV19,NA,TRBJ2-5,TGTGCCAGTAGTATAAATCCCCTGGAGACCCAGTACTTC,CASSINPLETQYF